Listed here are 22 T cell receptor beta chains from one sample, sequenced in a study of regulatory T cells in long-lasting Graves disease. Investigators prepared the TCR beta libraries by applying iRepertoire HTBI primers and Arm-PCR of CDR3 regions. Via MiXCR, TCRdb re-called the multiplex PCR reads, giving one row per CDR3 protein. The table has 500,000 or so distinct CDR3 sequences, roughly 15% seen once. The time point denotes: newly diagnosed GD, antithyroid drugs for less than 3 months. With RNA extracted from PBMCs as input, the TCR library was made. The same sample was also used in a study of T cells in Graves' hyperthyroidism and ophthalmopathy.

Here the sequenced sample was peripheral blood mononuclear cells (PBMCs), taken at new diagnosis, from a patient treated with antithyroid drugs. These receptors were taken from a woman between 50 and 59 years old with Graves disease.

This clonotype appeared a few times. The chain has TRBV12-3 or TRBV12-4 and TRBJ2-2, with unresolved D. V was shortened by 6 bases and J by 6 bases, with 8 bases between the two germline ends. This CDR3 is built from 12 residues. This CDR3 reads CASRFGAGELFF. CDR3 DNA: TGTGCCAGCAGGTTTGGGGCCGGGGAGCTGTTTTTT.

Turning to this clonotype: At one of its ends the junction is not consistent with the germline gene, which may arise from a read error. V and J are TRBV30 and TRBJ2-7; 8 bases align to TRBD1. The germline CDR1 and CDR2 sequences are GTSNPN and SVGIG (reference sequence). The CDR3 has 15 residues. This CDR3 is CARSGGQGYSYEQYF. The CDR3 DNA follows: TGTGCCCGGAGTGGAGGACAGGGCTACTCCTACGAGCAGTACTTC.

Of note for this clonotype: With a much larger clone just one base away, this may be a read error. The CDR3 carries no conserved terminal phenylalanine or tryptophan, so it likely arises from a read error. This sequence joins TRBV6-2 or TRBV6-3 and TRBJ2-1, with 8 nucleotides matching TRBD1. Trimming at V came to 7 bases and at J to 0 bases, leaving 14 bases not matched to a gene. The CDR3 consists of 18 residues. Looked up from germline, CDR1 is MNHEY and CDR2 is SVGEGT. Here the CDR3 reads CASIGLGEGQGSYNEQFL. CDR3 DNA sequence: TGTGCCAGCATAGGTCTGGGGGAAGGACAGGGCTCCTACAATGAGCAGTTCCTC.

In this sample, this clonotype turned up a few times. This chain uses TRBV19 with TRBJ2-7, with D tentatively TRBD2 (5 bases). The V and J ends lost 2 bases and 6 bases respectively, with 17 bases between them. The length of the CDR3 is 15 residues. The germline V gene encodes CDR1 LNHDA and CDR2 SQIVND (reference sequence). CDR3 region: CASSIIGTVRGEQYF. CDR3 sequence (DNA): TGTGCCAGTAGTATAATTGGCACAGTCCGGGGCGAGCAGTACTTC.

The V gene is TRBV5-1, the J gene TRBJ2-7; 11 bases line up with TRBD1. The CDR3 extends over 16 amino acids. Germline V lookup: CDR1 SGHRS, CDR2 YFSETQ. The ends lost 5 bases at V and 5 bases at J; junction bases unmatched: 12. The CDR3: CASSRTFGQGANEQYF. The DNA of the CDR3 is TGCGCCAGCAGTCGAACCTTTGGACAGGGGGCGAACGAGCAGTACTTC.

This clonotype was counted many times. This chain connects TRBV12-3 or TRBV12-4 to TRBJ1-4; 7 positions agree with TRBD1. J lost 4 bases, V lost 6 bases, and 8 bases had no gene match. The CDR3 is made up of 15 amino acids. DNA of the CDR3: TGTGCCAGCAGATTTGGGACAGCTCTTAATGAAAAACTGTTTTTT. Its translation: CASRFGTALNEKLFF.

In its sample, this clonotype was seen many times. The rearrangement links TRBV2 to TRBJ1-2, with 8 bases identical to TRBD1. This CDR3 has 15 residues. V gave up 8 bases and J gave up 5 bases; unmatched junction bases: 13. Germline lookup yields CDR1 SNHLY and CDR2 FYNNEI. The CDR3 sequence is CASLLQTGVVYGYTF. The CDR3 DNA sequence: TGTGCCAGCCTGCTGCAGACAGGGGTGGTATATGGCTACACCTTC.

This clonotype was counted many times. The chain is built from TRBV11-2 and TRBJ2-2; 10 nucleotides align to TRBD2. Trimming removed 7 bases from V and 3 bases from J; junction bases left unmatched: 17. This CDR3 has 19 amino acids. In germline, CDR1 is SGHAT, CDR2 FQNNGV. DNA of the CDR3: TGTGCCAGCAAAGAAGGCAGGGGTCGGACTAGCGGATACACCGGGGAGCTGTTTTTT. Its protein product is CASKEGRGRTSGYTGELFF.

This chain connects TRBV2 to TRBJ2-7, with 8 bases matching TRBD2. The junction had 8 bases not matched to a gene; V was cut back by 7 bases and J by 3 bases. The CDR3 loop spans 14 amino acids. The V gene's germline CDR1 is SNHLY and CDR2 FYNNEI. CDR3 DNA: TGTGCCAGCATCCGAGCGGGAGAAGGCTACGAGCAGTACTTC. It specifies CASIRAGEGYEQYF.

The chain recombines TRBV9 with TRBJ2-1; possibly TRBD1 for D (6 bases). CDR3 length: 15 residues. Trimming pared 3 bases from V and 5 bases from J, leaving 15 bases between. Germline assignment: CDR1 SGDLS and CDR2 YYNGEE. CDR3 sequence: CASSAFVGANNEQFF. Here the CDR3 DNA reads TGTGCCAGCAGCGCCTTTGTGGGGGCCAACAATGAGCAGTTCTTC.

The chain couples TRBV29-1 to TRBJ2-7; the D gene is possibly TRBD1 (6 bases). Trimming left V 6 bases short and J 6 bases short, with 15 bases between. The CDR3 consists of 12 residues. Looked up from germline, CDR1 is SQVTM and CDR2 is ANQGSEA. The CDR3 nucleotides read TGCAGCGTGGGGGAACAGGGACCCGAGCAGTACTTC. This codes for CSVGEQGPEQYF.

This clonotype was seen only a few times. The genes are TRBV4-1 and TRBJ2-1; 7 nucleotides align to TRBD1. V lost 5 bases and J lost 0; bases outside the gene matches: 10. This CDR3 has 17 amino acids. The V gene's germline CDR1 is MGHRA and CDR2 YSYEKL. The CDR3 is CASSVPGQRVSYNEQFF. CDR3 bases: TGCGCCAGCAGCGTGCCGGGACAGAGAGTCTCCTACAATGAGCAGTTCTTC.

This clonotype was observed many times. The V and J genes are TRBV5-1 and TRBJ1-1; no definite D call. The V gene's germline CDR1 is SGHRS and CDR2 YFSETQ. This CDR3 comprises 15 residues. V was cut by 0 bases and J by 0 bases, with 9 bases left in between. The CDR3 sequence is CASSLVSGLNTEAFF. The CDR3 DNA reads TGCGCCAGCAGCTTGGTATCGGGATTGAACACTGAAGCTTTCTTT.

The V call is TRBV4-1, the J call TRBJ1-1, with D hard to call. The CDR3 has 14 amino acids. With 1 base removed from V and 3 bases from J, the gap between germline ends came to 9 bases. Germline-derived CDR1 and CDR2 are MGHRA and YSYEKL. The CDR3 is CASSQAGSDTEAFF. The DNA for the CDR3 is TGCGCCAGCAGCCAAGCTGGTTCCGACACTGAAGCTTTCTTT.

The V gene is TRBV12-3 or TRBV12-4, the J gene TRBJ1-2; perhaps TRBD1 as D (6 bases). V gave up 5 bases and J gave up 4 bases, with 11 bases separating them. The CDR3 totals 13 residues. CDR3: CASSRTVSYGYTF. CDR3 sequence (DNA): TGTGCCAGCAGTAGGACAGTGTCCTATGGCTACACCTTC.

This clonotype was seen repeatedly, ten times or more. The chain links TRBV3-1 to TRBJ2-5; 10 bases match TRBD1. The J segment lost 6 bases and the V segment lost 2 bases, leaving 6 bases of the junction unmatched. The length of the CDR3 is 15 residues. Germline CDR1 reads LGHDT; CDR2 reads YNNKEL (reference sequence). CDR3 in DNA: TGTGCCAGCAGCCAAAGGGACAGGGGCCTAAAGACCCAGTACTTC. This gives the protein CASSQRDRGLKTQYF.

This clonotype has at least ten counts. The chain has TRBV30 and TRBJ2-7; D may be TRBD1 or TRBD2 (5 bases each). This CDR3 is 14 amino acids long. V lost 2 bases, J lost 6 bases, and 17 bases lay in between. Germline V gene lookup returns CDR1 GTSNPN and CDR2 SVGIG (reference sequence). The CDR3 loop is CAWSHGALLVEQYF. CDR3 nucleotide sequence: TGTGCCTGGAGTCACGGGGCCCTTCTTGTCGAGCAGTACTTC. Combining the CDR3 with reference TRBV30 and TRBJ2-7 gives the whole variable domain SQTIHQWPATLVQPVGSPLSLECTVEGTSNPNLYWYRQAAGRGLQLLFYSVGIGQISSEVPQNLSASRPQDRQFILSSKKLLLSDSGFYLCAWSHGALLVEQYFGPGTRLTVT.

V gene TRBV6-1 combines with J gene TRBJ1-6; the match to TRBD1 covers 7 bases. The length of the CDR3 is 14 residues. The germline V gene encodes CDR1 MNHNS and CDR2 SASEGT. With V trimmed by 11 bases and J by 4 bases, 8 bases remained unmatched. CDR3 loop: CAGSWGQYNSPLHF. CDR3 DNA: TGTGCCGGCTCGTGGGGACAGTATAATTCACCCCTCCACTTT.

Regarding this clonotype: A much more abundant neighbour one base away suggests this may be a read error. The chain links TRBV7-3 to TRBJ1-1, with D uncertain. This CDR3 region has 15 residues. The germline gives CDR1 SGHTA, CDR2 FQGTGA. V gave up 5 bases and J gave up 4 bases, with 17 bases separating them. CDR3 DNA sequence: TGTGCCAGCAGCAGGACTACAGAGGTTGGCACTGAAGCTTTCTTT. Its protein product is CASSRTTEVGTEAFF.

This chain connects TRBV7-3 to TRBJ2-5; D possibly corresponds to TRBD2 (6 bases). CDR3 size: 14 residues. Germline CDR1 SGHTA, CDR2 FQGTGA. V dropped 0 bases and J dropped 12 bases, with 17 bases sitting between them. DNA of the CDR3: TGTGCCAGCAGCTTAACGGATCTCGGGGGAGTTAAGTACTTC. This codes for CASSLTDLGGVKYF.

In this sample, this clonotype turned up many times. The rearrangement uses TRBV20-1 and TRBJ2-7; 10 bases agree with TRBD2. Germline CDR1 and CDR2: DFQATT and SNEGSKA (reference sequence). There are 14 residues in the CDR3. J lost 3 bases, V lost 2 bases, and 4 bases had no gene match. In DNA form, the CDR3 reads TGCAGTGCTAGATCGGCTAGCGGGGGCTACGAGCAGTACTTC. It codes for CSARSASGGYEQYF.

This clonotype turned up a few times. A read error may explain this, as a much larger clone is one base away. The genes are TRBV29-1 and TRBJ2-7; 8 bases fit TRBD1. CDR1 SQVTM and CDR2 ANQGSEA come from the germline V gene. The CDR3 loop spans 13 amino acids. J was trimmed by 8 bases and V by 3 bases; bases with no gene match: 9. CDR3 loop: CSVEMDRAYQQYF. The DNA of the CDR3 is TGCAGCGTTGAGATGGACAGGGCGTACCAGCAGTACTTC.